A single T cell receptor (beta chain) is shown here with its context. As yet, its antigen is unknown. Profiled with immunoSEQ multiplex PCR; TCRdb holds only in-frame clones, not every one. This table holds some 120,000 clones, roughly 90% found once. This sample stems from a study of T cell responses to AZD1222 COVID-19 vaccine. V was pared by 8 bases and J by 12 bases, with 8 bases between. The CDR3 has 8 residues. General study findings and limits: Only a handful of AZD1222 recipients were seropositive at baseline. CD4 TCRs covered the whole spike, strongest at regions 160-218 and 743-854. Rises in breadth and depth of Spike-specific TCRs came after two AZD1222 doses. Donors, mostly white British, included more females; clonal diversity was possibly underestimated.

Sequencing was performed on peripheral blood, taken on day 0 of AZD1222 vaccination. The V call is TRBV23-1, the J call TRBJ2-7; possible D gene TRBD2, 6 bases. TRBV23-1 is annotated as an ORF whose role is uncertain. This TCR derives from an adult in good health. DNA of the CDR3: TGCGCCAGCGTGGGGGGGTACTTC. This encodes CASVGGYF.